This passage covers 10 T cell receptor beta chains from one sample sequenced in a study of T cell repertoires in cytomegalovirus infection. TCRdb re-called the reads with MiXCR, one entry per CDR3 protein. The table records about 360,000 distinct CDR3 sequences, around 18% of them present only once. The sample taken for sequencing was PBMCs. All receptors derive from a human donor in good health (CMV status not recorded). Some clones in this sample may be carry-over from other donors' samples.

The chain recombines TRBV6-5 with TRBJ2-5; D gene uncertain. V was shortened by 2 bases and J by 5 bases, with 9 bases between the two germline ends. This CDR3 spans 13 amino acids. Germline V gene data show CDR1 as MNHEY and CDR2 as SVGAGI. The CDR3 nucleotides read TGTGCCAGCAGTTACGGCGGCACCGAGACCCAGTACTTC. Translated: CASSYGGTETQYF.

This clonotype was counted only a few times. The V and J genes are TRBV7-9 and TRBJ2-1, with TRBD1 identical over 10 bases. Germline V gene lookup returns CDR1 SEHNR and CDR2 FQNEAQ (reference sequence). The CDR3 has 13 amino acids. Trimming cost V 11 bases and J 5 bases; bases outside gene matches: 6. The CDR3 is CAGGTGDNNEQFF. In nucleotides, the CDR3 is TGTGCCGGGGGGACAGGGGATAACAATGAGCAGTTCTTC.

The rearrangement uses TRBV4-1 and TRBJ1-2, with a possible D match to TRBD1 (5 bases). The CDR3 consists of 14 residues. Trimming took off 2 bases at V and 2 bases at J, with 9 bases between the two ends. Germline values: CDR1 MGHRA, CDR2 YSYEKL. CDR3 protein: CASSQRGRNYGYTF. The DNA for the CDR3 is TGCGCCAGCAGCCAAAGGGGACGGAACTATGGCTACACCTTC.

This clonotype was detected only a few times. Germline is not matched at one junction end, which may reflect a read error. V gene TRBV7-9 combines with J gene TRBJ1-2; D is unresolved. The length of the CDR3 is 13 residues. The germline V gene encodes CDR1 SEHNR and CDR2 FQNEAQ (reference sequence). CDR3 residues: CASSLEDGFLLSF. The CDR3 nucleotides read TGTGCCAGCAGCTTGGAAGACGGGTTCCTTCTCTCCTTC.

J is TRBJ2-3 and V is TRBV6-5; TRBD2 might be the D (5 bases). The CDR3 contains 14 residues. Trimming cost V 9 bases and J 3 bases, with 16 bases left between them. Germline CDR1 reads MNHEY; CDR2 reads SVGAGI. CDR3 protein: CARLHGRRTDTQYF. The DNA of the CDR3 is TGTGCCAGGTTACACGGAAGGAGGACAGATACGCAGTATTTT.

This clonotype was found many times. The chain couples TRBV7-2 to TRBJ2-1; 8 nucleotides match TRBD1. CDR1 and CDR2 from the germline V gene are SGHTA and FQGNSA. The length of the CDR3 is 17 residues. The V segment lost 1 base and the J segment 5 bases; nucleotides outside the gene matches: 10. The CDR3 loop reads CASSLGRPGGTNNEQFF. CDR3 nucleotides: TGTGCCAGCAGCTTAGGTCGTCCAGGGGGCACCAACAATGAGCAGTTCTTC. Based on the CDR3 plus reference TRBV7-2 and TRBJ2-1, the full variable domain is GAGVSQSPSNKVTEKGKDVELRCDPISGHTALYWYRQSLGQGLEFLIYFQGNSAPDKSGLPSDRFSAERTGGSVSTLTIQRTQQEDSAVYLCASSLGRPGGTNNEQFFGPGTRLTVL.

The chain uses TRBV19 and TRBJ2-2; TRBD2 matches at 14 bases. The trim removed 5 bases at V and 5 bases at J, leaving 4 bases unmatched. The CDR3 contains 16 residues. Per the germline V gene, CDR1 is LNHDA and CDR2 is SQIVND (reference sequence). The CDR3 loop reads CASSRTSGGYTGELFF. CDR3 in DNA: TGTGCCAGTAGTCGGACTAGCGGGGGGTATACCGGGGAGCTGTTTTTT.

This clonotype showed up many times. The V call is TRBV12-3 or TRBV12-4, the J call TRBJ2-1; 8 positions agree with TRBD2. The J segment lost 6 bases and the V segment lost 3 bases, leaving 4 bases of the junction unmatched. The length of the CDR3 is 14 residues. CDR3 amino acids: CASSFGGGFNEQFF. The CDR3 DNA sequence: TGTGCCAGCAGTTTTGGCGGGGGGTTCAATGAGCAGTTCTTC.

This clonotype has a handful of counts. The rearrangement uses TRBV2 and TRBJ1-6; D gene unclear. This CDR3 region has 14 residues. V lost 4 bases and J 4 bases, leaving 8 bases between the germline ends. Germline loops: CDR1 SNHLY, CDR2 FYNNEI. The CDR3 region has the DNA TGTGCCAGCAGTGGGGAACGGTATAATTCACCCCTCCACTTT. Translation: CASSGERYNSPLHF.

The chain combines TRBV6-2 or TRBV6-3 with TRBJ2-3; possible D gene TRBD2, 6 bases. V shed 10 bases and J shed 4 bases, with 15 bases lying between them. The length of the CDR3 is 13 residues. Germline CDR1 MNHEY, CDR2 SVGEGT. The CDR3, as DNA: TGTGCCACTCTCCGGGACTTGGCAGATACGCAGTATTTT. It encodes CATLRDLADTQYF.